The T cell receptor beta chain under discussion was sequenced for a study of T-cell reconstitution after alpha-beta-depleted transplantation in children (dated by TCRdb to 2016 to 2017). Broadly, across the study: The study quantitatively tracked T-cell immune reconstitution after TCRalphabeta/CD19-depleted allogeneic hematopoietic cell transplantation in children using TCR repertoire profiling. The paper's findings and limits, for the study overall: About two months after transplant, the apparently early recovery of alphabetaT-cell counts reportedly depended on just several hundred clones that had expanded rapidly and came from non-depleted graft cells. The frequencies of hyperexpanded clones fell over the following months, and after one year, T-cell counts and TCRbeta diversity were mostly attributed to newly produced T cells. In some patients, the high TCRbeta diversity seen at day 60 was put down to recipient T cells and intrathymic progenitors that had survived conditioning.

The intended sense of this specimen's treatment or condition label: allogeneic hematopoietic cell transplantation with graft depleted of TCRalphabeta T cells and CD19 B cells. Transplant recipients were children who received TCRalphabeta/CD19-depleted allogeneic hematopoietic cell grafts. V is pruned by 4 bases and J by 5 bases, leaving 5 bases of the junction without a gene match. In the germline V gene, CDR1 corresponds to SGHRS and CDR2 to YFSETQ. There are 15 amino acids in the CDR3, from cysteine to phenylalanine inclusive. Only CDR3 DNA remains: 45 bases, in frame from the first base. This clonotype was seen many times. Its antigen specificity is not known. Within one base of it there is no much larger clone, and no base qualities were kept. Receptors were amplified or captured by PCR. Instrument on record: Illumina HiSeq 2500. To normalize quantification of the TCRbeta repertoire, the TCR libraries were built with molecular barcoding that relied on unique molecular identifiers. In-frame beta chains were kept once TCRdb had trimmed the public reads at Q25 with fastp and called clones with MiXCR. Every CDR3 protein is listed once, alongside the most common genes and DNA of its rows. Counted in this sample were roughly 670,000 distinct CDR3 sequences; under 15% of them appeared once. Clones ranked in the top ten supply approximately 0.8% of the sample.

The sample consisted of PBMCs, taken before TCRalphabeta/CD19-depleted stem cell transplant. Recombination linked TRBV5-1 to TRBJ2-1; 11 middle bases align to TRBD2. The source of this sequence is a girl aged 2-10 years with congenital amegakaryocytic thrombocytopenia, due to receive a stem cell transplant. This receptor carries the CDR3 CASSETSGINNEQFF. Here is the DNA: TGCGCCAGCAGCGAGACTAGCGGGATAAACAATGAGCAGTTCTTC.